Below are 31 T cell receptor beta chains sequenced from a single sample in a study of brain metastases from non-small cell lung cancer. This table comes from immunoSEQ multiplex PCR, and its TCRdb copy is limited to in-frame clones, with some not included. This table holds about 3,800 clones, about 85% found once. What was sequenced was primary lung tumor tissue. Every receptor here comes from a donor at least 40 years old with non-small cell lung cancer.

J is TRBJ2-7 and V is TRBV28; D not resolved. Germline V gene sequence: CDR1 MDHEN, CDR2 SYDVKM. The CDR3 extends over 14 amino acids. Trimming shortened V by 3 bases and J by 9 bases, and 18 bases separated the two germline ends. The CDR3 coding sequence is TGTGCCAGCAGTTTCTCTACAGTAATTCAAGGGCAGTACTTC. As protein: CASSFSTVIQGQYF.

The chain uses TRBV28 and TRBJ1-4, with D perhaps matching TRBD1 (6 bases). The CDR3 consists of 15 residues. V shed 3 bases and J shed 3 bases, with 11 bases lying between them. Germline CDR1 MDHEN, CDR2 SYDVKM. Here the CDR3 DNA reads TGTGCCAGCAGTTTCCGGGGGGCCCCTAATGAAAAACTGTTTTTT. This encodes CASSFRGAPNEKLFF.

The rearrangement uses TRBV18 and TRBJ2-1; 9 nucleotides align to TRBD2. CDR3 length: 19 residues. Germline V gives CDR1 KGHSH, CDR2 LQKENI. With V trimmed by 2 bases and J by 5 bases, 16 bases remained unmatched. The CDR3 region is CASSPTPGWRGGSHNEQFF. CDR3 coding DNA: TGTGCCAGCTCACCAACACCCGGATGGCGGGGGGGTTCCCACAATGAGCAGTTCTTC.

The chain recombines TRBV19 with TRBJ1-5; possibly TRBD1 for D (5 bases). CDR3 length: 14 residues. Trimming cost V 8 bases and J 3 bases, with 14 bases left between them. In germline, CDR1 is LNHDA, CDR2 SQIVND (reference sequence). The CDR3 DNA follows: TGTGCCAGTGGGTCCAGGGCCTACAATCAGCCCCAGCATTTT. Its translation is CASGSRAYNQPQHF.

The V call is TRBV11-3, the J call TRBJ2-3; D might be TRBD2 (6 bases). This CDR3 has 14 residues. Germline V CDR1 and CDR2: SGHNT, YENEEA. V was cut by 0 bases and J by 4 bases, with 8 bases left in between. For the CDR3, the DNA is TGTGCCAGCAGCTTAGATCGGAGGGCAGATACGCAGTATTTT. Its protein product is CASSLDRRADTQYF.

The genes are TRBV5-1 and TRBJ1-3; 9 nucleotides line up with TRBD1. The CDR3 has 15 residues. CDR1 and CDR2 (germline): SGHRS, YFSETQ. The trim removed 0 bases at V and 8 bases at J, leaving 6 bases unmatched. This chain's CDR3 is CASSLAGGTGHTIYF. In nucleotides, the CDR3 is TGCGCCAGCAGCTTGGCCGGAGGGACAGGGCACACCATATATTTT.

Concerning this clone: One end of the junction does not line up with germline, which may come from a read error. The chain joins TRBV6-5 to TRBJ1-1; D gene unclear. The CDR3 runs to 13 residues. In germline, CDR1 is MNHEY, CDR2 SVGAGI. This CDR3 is CASGSEGNIEAFF. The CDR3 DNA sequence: TGTGCCAGCGGCTCGGAGGGTAACATTGAAGCTTTCTTT.

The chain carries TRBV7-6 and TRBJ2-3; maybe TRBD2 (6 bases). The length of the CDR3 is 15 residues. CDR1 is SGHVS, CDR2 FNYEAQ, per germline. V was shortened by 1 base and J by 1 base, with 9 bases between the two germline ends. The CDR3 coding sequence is TGTGCCAGCAGCTTAGTGCCGGGGGGCACAGATACGCAGTATTTT. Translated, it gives CASSLVPGGTDTQYF.

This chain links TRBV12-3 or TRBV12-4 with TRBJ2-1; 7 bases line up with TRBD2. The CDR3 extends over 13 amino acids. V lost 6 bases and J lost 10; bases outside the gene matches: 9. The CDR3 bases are TGTGCCAGCAGGAAAGAGCGGGGAGGAGAGCAGTTCTTC. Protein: CASRKERGGEQFF.

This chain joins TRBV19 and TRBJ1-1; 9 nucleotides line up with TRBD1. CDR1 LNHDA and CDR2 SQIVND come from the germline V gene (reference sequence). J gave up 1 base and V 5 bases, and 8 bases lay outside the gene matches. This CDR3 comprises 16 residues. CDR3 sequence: CASSPGTGKPNTEAFF. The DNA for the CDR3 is TGTGCCAGTAGTCCCGGGACAGGGAAACCGAACACTGAAGCTTTCTTT. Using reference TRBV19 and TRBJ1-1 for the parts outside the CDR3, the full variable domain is DGGITQSPKYLFRKEGQNVTLSCEQNLNHDAMYWYRQDPGQGLRLIYYSQIVNDFQKGDIAEGYSVSREKKESFPLTVTSAQKNPTAFYLCASSPGTGKPNTEAFFGQGTRLTVV.

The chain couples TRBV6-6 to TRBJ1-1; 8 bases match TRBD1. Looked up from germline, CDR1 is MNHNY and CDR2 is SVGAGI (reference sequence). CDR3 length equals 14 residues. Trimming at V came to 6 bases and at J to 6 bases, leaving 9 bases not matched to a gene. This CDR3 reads CASRDGQGIPEAFF. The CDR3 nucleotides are TGTGCCAGCAGAGATGGACAGGGTATACCTGAAGCTTTCTTT.

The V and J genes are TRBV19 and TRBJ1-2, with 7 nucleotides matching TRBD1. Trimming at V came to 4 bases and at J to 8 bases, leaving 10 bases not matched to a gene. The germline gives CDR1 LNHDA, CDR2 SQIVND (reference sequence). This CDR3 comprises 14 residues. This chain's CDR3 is CASSNVETGRGYTF. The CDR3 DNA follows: TGTGCCAGTAGTAATGTGGAGACAGGGCGCGGCTACACCTTC.

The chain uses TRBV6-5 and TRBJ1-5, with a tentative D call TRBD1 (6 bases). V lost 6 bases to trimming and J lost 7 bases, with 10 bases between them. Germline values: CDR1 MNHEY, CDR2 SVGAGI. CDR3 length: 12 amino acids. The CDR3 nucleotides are TGTGCCAGCAGAACAGGGTACCAGCCCCAGCATTTT. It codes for CASRTGYQPQHF.

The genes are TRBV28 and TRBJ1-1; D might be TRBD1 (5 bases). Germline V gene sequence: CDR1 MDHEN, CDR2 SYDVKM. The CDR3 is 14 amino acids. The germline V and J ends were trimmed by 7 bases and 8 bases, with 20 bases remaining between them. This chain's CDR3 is CASTLGRDFPEAFF. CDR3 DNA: TGTGCCAGCACCTTGGGCAGGGACTTTCCCGAAGCTTTCTTT.

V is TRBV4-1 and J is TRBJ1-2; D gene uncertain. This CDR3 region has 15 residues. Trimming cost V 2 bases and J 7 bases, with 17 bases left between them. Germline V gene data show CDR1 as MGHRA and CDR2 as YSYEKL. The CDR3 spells CASSQKGAQRAGYTF. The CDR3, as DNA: TGCGCCAGCAGCCAAAAAGGTGCCCAGCGGGCTGGCTACACCTTC.

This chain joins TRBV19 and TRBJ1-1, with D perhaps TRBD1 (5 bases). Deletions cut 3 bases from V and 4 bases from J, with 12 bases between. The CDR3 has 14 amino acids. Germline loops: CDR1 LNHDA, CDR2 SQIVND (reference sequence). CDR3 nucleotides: TGTGCCAGTAGTATGGAGATTGGGGGCACTGAAGCTTTCTTT. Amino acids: CASSMEIGGTEAFF.

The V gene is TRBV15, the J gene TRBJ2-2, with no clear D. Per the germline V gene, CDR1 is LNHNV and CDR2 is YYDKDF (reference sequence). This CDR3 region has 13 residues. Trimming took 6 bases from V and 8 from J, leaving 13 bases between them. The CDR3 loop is CATSPDAGGELFF. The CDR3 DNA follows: TGTGCCACCAGTCCCGACGCTGGGGGGGAGCTGTTTTTT.

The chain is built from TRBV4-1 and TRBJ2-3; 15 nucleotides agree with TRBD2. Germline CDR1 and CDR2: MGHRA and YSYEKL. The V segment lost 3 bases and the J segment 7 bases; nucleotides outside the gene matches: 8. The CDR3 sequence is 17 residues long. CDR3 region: CASSHLGLAGGANTQYF. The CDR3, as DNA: TGCGCCAGCAGCCACCTGGGACTAGCGGGGGGTGCAAATACGCAGTATTTT.

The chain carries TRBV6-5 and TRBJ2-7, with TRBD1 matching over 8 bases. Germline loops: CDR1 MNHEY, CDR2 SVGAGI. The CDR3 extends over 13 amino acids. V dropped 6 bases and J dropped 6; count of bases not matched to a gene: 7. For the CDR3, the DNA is TGTGCCAGCAGGGACAGGGATAGTCGCGAGCAGTACTTC. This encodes CASRDRDSREQYF.

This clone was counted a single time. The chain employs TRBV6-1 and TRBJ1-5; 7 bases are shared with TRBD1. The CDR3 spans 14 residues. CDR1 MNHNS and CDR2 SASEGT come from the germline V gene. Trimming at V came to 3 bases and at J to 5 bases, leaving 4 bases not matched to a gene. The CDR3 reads CASSDAQGHQPQHF. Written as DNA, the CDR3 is TGTGCCAGCAGTGATGCACAGGGGCATCAGCCCCAGCATTTT.

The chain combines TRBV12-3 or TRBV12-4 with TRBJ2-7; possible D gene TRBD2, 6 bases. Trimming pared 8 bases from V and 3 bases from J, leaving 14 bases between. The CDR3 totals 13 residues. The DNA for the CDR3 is TGTGCCAGCGGGGGACTTGGGCGCTACGAGCAGTACTTC. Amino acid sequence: CASGGLGRYEQYF.

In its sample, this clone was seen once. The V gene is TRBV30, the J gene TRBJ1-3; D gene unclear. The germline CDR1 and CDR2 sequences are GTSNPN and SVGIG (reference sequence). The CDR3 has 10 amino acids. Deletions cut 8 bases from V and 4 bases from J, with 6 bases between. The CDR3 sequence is CANGGNTIYF. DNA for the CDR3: TGTGCCAACGGGGGAAACACCATATATTTT.

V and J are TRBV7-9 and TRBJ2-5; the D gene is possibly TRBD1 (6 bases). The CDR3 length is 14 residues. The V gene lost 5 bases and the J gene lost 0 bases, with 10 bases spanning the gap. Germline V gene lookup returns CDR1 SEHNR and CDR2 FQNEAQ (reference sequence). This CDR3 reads CASSPQGYQETQYF. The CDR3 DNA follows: TGTGCCAGCAGCCCACAGGGATACCAAGAGACCCAGTACTTC.

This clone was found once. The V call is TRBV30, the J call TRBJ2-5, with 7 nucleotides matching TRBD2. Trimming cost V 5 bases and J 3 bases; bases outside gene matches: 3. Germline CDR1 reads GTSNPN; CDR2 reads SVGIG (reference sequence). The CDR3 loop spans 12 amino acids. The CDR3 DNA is TGTGCCTGGGGAGCGGGGAAAGAGACCCAGTACTTC. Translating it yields CAWGAGKETQYF.

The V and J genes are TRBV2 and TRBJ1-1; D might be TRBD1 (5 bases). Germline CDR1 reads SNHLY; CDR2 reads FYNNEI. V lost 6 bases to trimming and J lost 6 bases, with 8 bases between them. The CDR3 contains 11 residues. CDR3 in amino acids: CASRQTAEAFF. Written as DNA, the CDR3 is TGTGCCAGCAGGCAGACAGCTGAAGCTTTCTTT.

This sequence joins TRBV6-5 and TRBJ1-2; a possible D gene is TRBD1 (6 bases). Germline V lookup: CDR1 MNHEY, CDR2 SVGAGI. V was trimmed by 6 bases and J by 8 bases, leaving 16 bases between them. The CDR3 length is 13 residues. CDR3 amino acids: CASSRGPEGGYTF. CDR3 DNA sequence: TGTGCCAGCAGCCGGGGGCCGGAGGGAGGCTACACCTTC.

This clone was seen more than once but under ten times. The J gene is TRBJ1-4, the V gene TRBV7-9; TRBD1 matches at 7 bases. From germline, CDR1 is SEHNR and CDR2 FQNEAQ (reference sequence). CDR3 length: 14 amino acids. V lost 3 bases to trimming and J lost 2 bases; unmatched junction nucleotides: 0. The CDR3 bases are TGTGCCAGCAGCTTCAGGGGGACTAATGAAAAACTGTTTTTT. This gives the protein CASSFRGTNEKLFF.

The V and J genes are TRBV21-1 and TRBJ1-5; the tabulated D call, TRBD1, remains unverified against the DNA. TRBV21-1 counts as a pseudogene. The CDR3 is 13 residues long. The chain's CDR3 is CASKAGSDQPQHF. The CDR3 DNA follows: TGTGCCAGCAAAGCAGGGTCCGATCAGCCCCAGCATTTT.

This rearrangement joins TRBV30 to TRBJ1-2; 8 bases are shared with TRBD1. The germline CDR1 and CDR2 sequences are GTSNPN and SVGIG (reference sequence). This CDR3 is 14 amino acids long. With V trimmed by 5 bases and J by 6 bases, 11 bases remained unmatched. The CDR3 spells CAWSRQGLSNGYTF. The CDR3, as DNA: TGTGCCTGGTCCAGACAGGGGCTTTCTAATGGCTACACCTTC.

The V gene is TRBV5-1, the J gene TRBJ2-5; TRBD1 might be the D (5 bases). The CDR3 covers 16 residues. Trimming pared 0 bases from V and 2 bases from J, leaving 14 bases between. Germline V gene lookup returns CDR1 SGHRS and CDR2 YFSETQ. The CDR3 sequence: CASSLASRGSQETQYF. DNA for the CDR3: TGCGCCAGCAGCTTGGCCAGTAGGGGCTCACAAGAGACCCAGTACTTC.

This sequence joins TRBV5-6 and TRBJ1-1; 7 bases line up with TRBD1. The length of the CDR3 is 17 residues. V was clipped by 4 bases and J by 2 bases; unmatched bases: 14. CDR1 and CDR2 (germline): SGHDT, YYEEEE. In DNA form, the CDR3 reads TGTGCCAGCAGCCAAATGTCGAGGGGGCGCGGAAACACTGAAGCTTTCTTT. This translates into CASSQMSRGRGNTEAFF.